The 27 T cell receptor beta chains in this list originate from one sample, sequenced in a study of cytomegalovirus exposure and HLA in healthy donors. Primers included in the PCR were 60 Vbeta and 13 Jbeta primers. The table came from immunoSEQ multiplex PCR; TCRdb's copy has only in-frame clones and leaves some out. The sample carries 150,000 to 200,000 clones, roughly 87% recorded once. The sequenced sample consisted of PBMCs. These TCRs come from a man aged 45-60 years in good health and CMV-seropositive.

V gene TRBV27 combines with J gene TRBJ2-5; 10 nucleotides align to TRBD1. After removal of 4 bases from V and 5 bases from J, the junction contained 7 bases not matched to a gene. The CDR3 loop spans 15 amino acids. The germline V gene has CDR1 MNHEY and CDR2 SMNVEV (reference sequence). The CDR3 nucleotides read TGTGCCAGCAGTTCGGGGACAGGGGTCGGGGAGACCCAGTACTTC. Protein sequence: CASSSGTGVGETQYF.

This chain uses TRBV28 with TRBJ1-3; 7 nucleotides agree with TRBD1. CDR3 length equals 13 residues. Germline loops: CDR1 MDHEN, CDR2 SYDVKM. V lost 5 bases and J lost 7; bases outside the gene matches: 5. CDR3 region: CASSQRGLNTIYF. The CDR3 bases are TGTGCCAGCAGTCAAAGGGGGCTGAACACCATATATTTT. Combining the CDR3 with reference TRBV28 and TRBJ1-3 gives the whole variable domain DVKVTQSSRYLVKRTGEKVFLECVQDMDHENMFWYRQDPGLGLRLIYFSYDVKMKEKGDIPEGYSVSREKKERFSLILESASTNQTSMYLCASSQRGLNTIYFGEGSWLTVV.

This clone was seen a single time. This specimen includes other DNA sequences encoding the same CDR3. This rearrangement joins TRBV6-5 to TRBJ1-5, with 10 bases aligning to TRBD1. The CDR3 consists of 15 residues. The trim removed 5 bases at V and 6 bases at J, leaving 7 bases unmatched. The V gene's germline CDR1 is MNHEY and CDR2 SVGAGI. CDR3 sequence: CASSRRTGGGQPQHF. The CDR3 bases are TGTGCCAGCAGTCGTAGGACAGGGGGAGGTCAGCCCCAGCATTTT.

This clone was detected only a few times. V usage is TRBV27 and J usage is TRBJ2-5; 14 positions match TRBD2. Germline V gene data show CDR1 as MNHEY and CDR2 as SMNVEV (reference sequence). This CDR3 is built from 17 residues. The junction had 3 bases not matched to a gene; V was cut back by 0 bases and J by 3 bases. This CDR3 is CASSLSRGLAGEETQYF. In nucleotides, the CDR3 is TGTGCCAGCAGTTTATCGCGGGGACTAGCGGGAGAAGAGACCCAGTACTTC.

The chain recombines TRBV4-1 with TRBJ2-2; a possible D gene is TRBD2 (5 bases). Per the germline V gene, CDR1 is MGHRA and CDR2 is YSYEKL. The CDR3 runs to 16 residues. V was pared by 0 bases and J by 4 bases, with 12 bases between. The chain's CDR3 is CASSQDPGIATGELFF. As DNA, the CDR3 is TGCGCCAGCAGCCAAGATCCGGGGATTGCCACCGGGGAGCTGTTTTTT.

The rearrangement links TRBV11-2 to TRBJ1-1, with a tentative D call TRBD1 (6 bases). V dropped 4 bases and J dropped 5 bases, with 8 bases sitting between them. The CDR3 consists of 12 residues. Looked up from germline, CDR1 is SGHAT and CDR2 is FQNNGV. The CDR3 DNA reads TGTGCCAGCAGCTCAAGGGGGACTGAAGCTTTCTTT. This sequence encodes CASSSRGTEAFF.

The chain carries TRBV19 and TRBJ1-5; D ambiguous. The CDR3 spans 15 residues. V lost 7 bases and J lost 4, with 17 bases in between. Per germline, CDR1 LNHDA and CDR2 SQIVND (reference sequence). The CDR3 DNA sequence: TGTGCCAGTAATCCACGATGGCGACAAAATCAGCCCCAGCATTTT. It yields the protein CASNPRWRQNQPQHF. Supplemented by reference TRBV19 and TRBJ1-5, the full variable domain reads DGGITQSPKYLFRKEGQNVTLSCEQNLNHDAMYWYRQDPGQGLRLIYYSQIVNDFQKGDIAEGYSVSREKKESFPLTVTSAQKNPTAFYLCASNPRWRQNQPQHFGDGTRLSIL.

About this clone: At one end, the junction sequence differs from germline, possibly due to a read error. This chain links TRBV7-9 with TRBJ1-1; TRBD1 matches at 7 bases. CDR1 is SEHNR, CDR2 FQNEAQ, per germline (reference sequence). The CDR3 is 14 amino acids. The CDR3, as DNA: TGTTCCAGCAGCAAGGGGACAGCGAACACTGAAGCTTTCTTT. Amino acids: CSSSKGTANTEAFF.

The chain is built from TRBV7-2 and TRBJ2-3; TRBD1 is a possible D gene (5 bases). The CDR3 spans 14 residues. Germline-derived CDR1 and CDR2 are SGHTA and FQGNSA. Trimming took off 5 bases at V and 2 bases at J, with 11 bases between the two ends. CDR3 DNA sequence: TGTGCCAGCAGCCCCGACAGAGTCACAGATACGCAGTATTTT. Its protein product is CASSPDRVTDTQYF.

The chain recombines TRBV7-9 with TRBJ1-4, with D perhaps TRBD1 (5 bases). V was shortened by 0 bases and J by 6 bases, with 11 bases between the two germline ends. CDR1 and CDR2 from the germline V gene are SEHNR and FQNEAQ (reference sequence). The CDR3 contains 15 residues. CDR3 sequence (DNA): TGTGCCAGCAGCTTAGCGGGGCAGGTTGATGAAAAACTGTTTTTT. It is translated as CASSLAGQVDEKLFF.

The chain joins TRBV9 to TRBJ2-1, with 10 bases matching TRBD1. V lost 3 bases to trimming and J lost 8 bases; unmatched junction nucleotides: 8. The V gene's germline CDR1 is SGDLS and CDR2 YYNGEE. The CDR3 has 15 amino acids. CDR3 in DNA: TGTGCCAGCAGCGACCGGGACAGGGGCGGCGATGAGCAGTTCTTC. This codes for CASSDRDRGGDEQFF.

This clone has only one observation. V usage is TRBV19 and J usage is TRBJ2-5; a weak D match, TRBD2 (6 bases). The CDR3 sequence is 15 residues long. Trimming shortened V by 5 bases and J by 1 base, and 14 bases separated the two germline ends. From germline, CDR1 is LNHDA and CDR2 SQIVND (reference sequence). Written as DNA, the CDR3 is TGTGCCAGTAGTCCCCGAGGACTACTCCAAGAGACCCAGTACTTC. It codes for CASSPRGLLQETQYF. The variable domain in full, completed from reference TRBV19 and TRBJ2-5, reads DGGITQSPKYLFRKEGQNVTLSCEQNLNHDAMYWYRQDPGQGLRLIYYSQIVNDFQKGDIAEGYSVSREKKESFPLTVTSAQKNPTAFYLCASSPRGLLQETQYFGPGTRLLVL.

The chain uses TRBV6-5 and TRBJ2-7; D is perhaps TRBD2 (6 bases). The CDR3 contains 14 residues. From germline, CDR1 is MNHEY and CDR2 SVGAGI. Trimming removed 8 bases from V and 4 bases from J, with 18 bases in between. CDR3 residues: CASSEAGMKYEQYF. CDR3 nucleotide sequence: TGTGCCAGCTCGGAGGCGGGGATGAAATACGAGCAGTACTTC.

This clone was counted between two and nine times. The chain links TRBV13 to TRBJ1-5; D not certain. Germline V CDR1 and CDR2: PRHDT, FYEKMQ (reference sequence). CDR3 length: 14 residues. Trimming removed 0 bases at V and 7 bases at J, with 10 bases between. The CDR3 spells CASSLGQTAQPQHF. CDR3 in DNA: TGTGCCAGCAGCTTAGGACAGACGGCCCAGCCCCAGCATTTT.

The CDR3 loop is CATAERGQETQYF. The CDR3 region has the DNA TGTGCCACCGCTGAGCGGGGGCAAGAGACCCAGTACTTC. The chain is built from TRBV10-3 and TRBJ2-5; TRBD2 aligns across 8 bases. Per germline, CDR1 ENHRY and CDR2 SYGVKD. The CDR3 is 13 amino acids. V was pared by 10 bases and J by 2 bases, with 6 bases of the junction left unmatched.

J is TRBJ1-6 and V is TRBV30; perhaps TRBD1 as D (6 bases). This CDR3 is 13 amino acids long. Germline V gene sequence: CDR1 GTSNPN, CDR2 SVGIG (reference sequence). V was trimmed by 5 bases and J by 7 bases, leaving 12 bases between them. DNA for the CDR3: TGTGCCTGGGGTGGGGGCTTGAATTCACCCCTCCACTTT. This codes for CAWGGGLNSPLHF.

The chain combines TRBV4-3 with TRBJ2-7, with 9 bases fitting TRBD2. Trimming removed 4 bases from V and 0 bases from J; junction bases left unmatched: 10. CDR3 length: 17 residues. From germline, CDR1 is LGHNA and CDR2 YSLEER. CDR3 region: CASSPSASGAPSYEQYF. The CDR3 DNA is TGCGCCAGCAGCCCTTCGGCTAGCGGGGCCCCCTCCTACGAGCAGTACTTC.

CDR3 protein: CASSPGQGGRDTQYF. Written as DNA, the CDR3 is TGTGCCAGCAGCCCCGGACAGGGAGGGAGGGATACGCAGTATTTT. The chain recombines TRBV7-9 with TRBJ2-3, with D maybe TRBD1 (8 bases). Germline CDR1 reads SEHNR; CDR2 reads FQNEAQ (reference sequence). There are 15 residues in the CDR3. Trimming took 5 bases from V and 6 from J, leaving 18 bases between them.

CDR3: CASNLWAQETQYF. The CDR3 DNA is TGTGCCAGCAACCTGTGGGCACAAGAGACCCAGTACTTC. The rearrangement joins TRBV5-6 to TRBJ2-5, with D unclear. The germline V gene encodes CDR1 SGHDT and CDR2 YYEEEE. V was shortened by 6 bases and J by 2 bases, with 11 bases between the two germline ends. The CDR3 totals 13 residues.

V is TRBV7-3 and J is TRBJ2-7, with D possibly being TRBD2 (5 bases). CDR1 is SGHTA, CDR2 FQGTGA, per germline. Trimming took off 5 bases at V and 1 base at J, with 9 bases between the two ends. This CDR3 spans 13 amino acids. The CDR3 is CASSHGLSYEQYF. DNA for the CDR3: TGTGCCAGCAGCCACGGACTTTCCTACGAGCAGTACTTC.

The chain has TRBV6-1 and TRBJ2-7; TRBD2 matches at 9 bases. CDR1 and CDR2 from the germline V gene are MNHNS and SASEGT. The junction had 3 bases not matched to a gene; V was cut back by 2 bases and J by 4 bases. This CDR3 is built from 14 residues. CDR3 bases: TGTGCCAGCAGTGAACTAGGACTAGCGTACGAGCAGTACTTC. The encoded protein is CASSELGLAYEQYF.

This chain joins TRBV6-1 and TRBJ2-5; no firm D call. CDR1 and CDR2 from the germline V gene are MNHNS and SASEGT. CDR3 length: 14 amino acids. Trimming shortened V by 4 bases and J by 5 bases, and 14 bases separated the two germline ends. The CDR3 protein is CASSASQATETQYF. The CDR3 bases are TGTGCCAGCAGTGCCTCCCAGGCGACCGAGACCCAGTACTTC.

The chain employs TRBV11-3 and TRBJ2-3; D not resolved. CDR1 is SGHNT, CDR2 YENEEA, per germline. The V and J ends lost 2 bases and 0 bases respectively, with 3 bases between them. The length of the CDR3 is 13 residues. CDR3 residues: CASSLSSTDTQYF. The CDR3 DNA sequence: TGTGCCAGCAGCTTATCAAGCACAGATACGCAGTATTTT.

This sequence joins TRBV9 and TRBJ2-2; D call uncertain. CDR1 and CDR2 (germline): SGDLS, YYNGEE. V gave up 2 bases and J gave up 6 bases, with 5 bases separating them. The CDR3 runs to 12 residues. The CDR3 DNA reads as TGTGCCAGCAGCGTTAATGCCGGGGAGCTGTTTTTT. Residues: CASSVNAGELFF.

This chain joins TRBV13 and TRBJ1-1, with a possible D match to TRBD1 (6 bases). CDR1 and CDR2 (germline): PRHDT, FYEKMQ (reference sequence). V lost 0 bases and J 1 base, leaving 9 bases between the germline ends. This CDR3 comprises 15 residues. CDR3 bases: TGTGCCAGCAGCTTAGGGCGGACAGCGAACACTGAAGCTTTCTTT. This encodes CASSLGRTANTEAFF.

In DNA, the CDR3 is TGTGCCAGCAGCATTTCGGCGGGGGGCATGGGTGGCTACACCTTC. Protein: CASSISAGGMGGYTF. The chain employs TRBV28 and TRBJ1-2; possibly TRBD1 for D (6 bases). Germline V lookup: CDR1 MDHEN, CDR2 SYDVKM. The CDR3 totals 15 residues. Trimming removed 6 bases at V and 7 bases at J, with 21 bases between.

The CDR3 DNA follows: TGTGCCAGCAGTTTGTGGCAAGGGGAGGGGGTTTATGGCTACACCTTC. Protein product: CASSLWQGEGVYGYTF. This chain uses TRBV28 with TRBJ1-2, with D maybe TRBD1 (6 bases). The V end lost 3 bases, the J end lost 5 bases, and 19 bases lay between the germline ends. Per germline, CDR1 MDHEN and CDR2 SYDVKM. This CDR3 region has 16 residues.